This T cell receptor beta chain was captured by sequencing in a study of shared clonotypes between healthy human individuals. Study results and limitations: Non-shared clonotypes were found to have lower generation probabilities than the clonotypes that were shared by all four of the sorted-subset donors.

The CDR3 is 13 amino acids. CDR1 and CDR2 from the germline V gene are MNHNS and SASEGT. V dropped 11 bases and J dropped 0 bases, with 11 bases sitting between them. Produced via immunoSEQ multiplex PCR; TCRdb's table is partial and in-frame only. The table shows a few million clones, with around nine tenths occurring only once. Of note for this clone: The antigen remains unidentified.

The receptor comes from a young man in good health. Sequenced material: naive CD4+ T cells sorted from blood. Subset meaning: CD45RA+ positively selected. J is TRBJ2-1 and V is TRBV6-1, with D unresolved. CDR3 residues: CAGALSSYNEQFF. CDR3 nucleotides: TGTGCCGGCGCATTAAGCTCCTACAATGAGCAGTTCTTC.